The rows below give T cell receptor beta chains drawn from one sample of a study of T-cell memory formation after mild COVID-19. TCRdb re-analysed the 5' RACE reads in MiXCR, keeping a single row per CDR3 protein. The sample gives tens of thousands of distinct CDR3 sequences, around 20% of which show up once; about 1.5% is in the top ten. The material sequenced was PBMCs or a T cell subset sorted from them (not recorded which). All receptors derive from an adult who had mild COVID-19 (a few samples of this study predate the infection). Cell type and time point are not known. CDR3s include the opening cysteine and the closing phenylalanine or tryptophan. A D gene is named only where the DNA matches it firmly. Size tells how often a clone was seen (once, few, many) or the class of an expanded clone, and some rows leave it out.

CDR3 protein,CDR3 DNA,J gene,D gene,clone size,V gene,CDR3 length
CASRRMGGADTEAFF,TGCGCCAGCAGACGAATGGGGGGCGCGGACACTGAAGCTTTCTTT,TRBJ1-1,-,-,TRBV5-1,15
CASSSLATDTQYF,TGTGCCAGCAGTTCCCTAGCCACAGATACGCAGTATTTT,TRBJ2-3,-,many,TRBV12-3/TRBV12-4,13
CASSLGLTLSNEQFF,TGTGCCAGCAGCTTGGGACTAACCCTTTCGAATGAGCAGTTCTTC,TRBJ2-1,-,many,TRBV5-6,15
CASSLTAGQGAADGYTF,TGCGCCAGCAGCTTGACGGCGGGACAGGGGGCCGCTGATGGCTACACCTTC,TRBJ1-2,TRBD1,-,TRBV5-1,17
CAAAEGSRPQHF,TGTGCCGCGGCGGAGGGCTCGCGTCCCCAGCATTTT,TRBJ1-5,-,many,TRBV28,12
CSGGTANYGYTF,TGCAGCGGTGGGACGGCTAACTATGGCTACACCTTC,TRBJ1-2,-,-,TRBV29-1,12
CASSFRTPNYEQYF,TGTGCCAGCAGCTTTCGAACCCCCAACTACGAGCAGTACTTC,TRBJ2-7,-,many,TRBV5-5,14
CASGPGLGNYNEQFF,TGTGCTAGTGGTCCGGGACTAGGGAATTACAATGAGCAGTTCTTC,TRBJ2-1,TRBD2,many,TRBV12-5,15
CASSGTADPNTEAFF,TGTGCCAGCTCAGGGACTGCAGACCCGAACACTGAAGCTTTCTTT,TRBJ1-1,-,many,TRBV18,15
CASRGTSGIGAYF,TGTGCCAGCAGGGGGACTAGCGGGATAGGTGCGTACTTC,TRBJ2-7,TRBD2,many,TRBV6-5,13
CASSHSSGRDKTQYF,TGCGCCAGCAGCCACAGTAGCGGGAGAGATAAGACCCAGTACTTC,TRBJ2-5,TRBD2,many,TRBV4-3,15
CASSPLGGPYEQYF,TGTGCCAGCAGTCCCCTAGGAGGCCCCTACGAGCAGTACTTC,TRBJ2-7,-,many,TRBV6-5,14
CSASRGLAGPQETQYF,TGCAGTGCTAGCCGGGGACTAGCGGGCCCCCAAGAGACCCAGTACTTC,TRBJ2-5,TRBD2,many,TRBV20-1,16
CASSTPGRSQETQYF,TGTGCCAGCAGTACCCCCGGGCGGTCCCAAGAGACCCAGTACTTC,TRBJ2-5,-,medium-sized,TRBV5-5,15
CASSQLYEQYF,TGTGCCAGCAGCCAACTCTACGAGCAGTACTTC,TRBJ2-7,-,many,TRBV3-1,11
CASSEEGRGLRNGYTF,TGTGCCAGCAGTGAAGAAGGGCGGGGATTACGAAATGGCTACACCTTC,TRBJ1-2,-,many,TRBV2,16
CASSMWDRAVYGYTF,TGTGCCAGCAGCATGTGGGACAGGGCAGTATATGGCTACACCTTC,TRBJ1-2,TRBD1,few,TRBV5-5,15
CASSTSRQALAKNIQYF,TGTGCCAGCAGTACCTCCCGACAGGCCCTAGCCAAAAACATTCAGTACTTC,TRBJ2-4,-,many,TRBV12-3/TRBV12-4,17
CASSEGGLRGAHNEQFF,TGTGCCAGCAGTGAAGGGGGACTGCGGGGGGCCCACAATGAGCAGTTCTTC,TRBJ2-1,TRBD2,once,TRBV2,17
CSATPGTRPDEQFF,TGCAGTGCCACCCCCGGGACAAGGCCGGATGAGCAGTTCTTC,TRBJ2-1,-,many,TRBV20-1,14
CASSSTEGETQYF,TGTGCCAGCAGTTCGACGGAGGGGGAGACCCAGTACTTC,TRBJ2-5,-,-,TRBV12-3/TRBV12-4,13
CASSFSGGNYEQYF,TGTGCCAGCAGTTTCAGCGGGGGAAACTACGAGCAGTACTTC,TRBJ2-7,TRBD2,-,TRBV27,14
CASSPTSGGAGTQYF,TGTGCCAGCAGTCCCACTAGCGGGGGGGCTGGTACGCAGTATTTT,TRBJ2-3,TRBD2,many,TRBV12-3/TRBV12-4,15
CASSLFWSGRNTGELFF,TGTGCCAGCAGCTTGTTTTGGAGCGGGAGAAACACCGGGGAGCTGTTTTTT,TRBJ2-2,TRBD2,-,TRBV5-6,17
CASSHGLAGGPGYEQYF,TGTGCCAGCAGCCACGGCCTAGCGGGAGGGCCAGGCTACGAGCAGTACTTC,TRBJ2-7,TRBD2,many,TRBV11-3,17
CASSVQPNTEAFF,TGTGCCAGCAGTGTACAGCCGAACACTGAAGCTTTCTTT,TRBJ1-1,-,many,TRBV2,13
CASRQPQETQYF,TGTGCCAGCAGACAGCCCCAAGAGACCCAGTACTTC,TRBJ2-5,-,many,TRBV6-6,12
CASSFSGGAYNEQFF,TGTGCCAGCAGTTTTTCGGGGGGCGCCTACAATGAGCAGTTCTTC,TRBJ2-1,-,many,TRBV12-3/TRBV12-4,15
CSGRTGGVEKLFF,TGCAGCGGCCGGACAGGGGGCGTTGAAAAACTGTTTTTT,TRBJ1-4,TRBD1,many,TRBV29-1,13
CASSSHDKNYGYTF,TGTGCCAGCAGCTCCCATGACAAGAACTATGGCTACACCTTC,TRBJ1-2,-,-,TRBV7-9,14
CASSPPGGRRTEAFF,TGTGCCAGCAGCCCCCCGGGGGGGAGGAGGACTGAAGCTTTCTTT,TRBJ1-1,-,many,TRBV7-2,15
CASSLNGGGNTIYF,TGTGCCAGCAGCTTAAATGGGGGTGGAAACACCATATATTTT,TRBJ1-3,-,once,TRBV7-9,14